This T cell receptor beta chain was obtained from a study of breast tumors, draining lymph nodes, adjacent tissues. From the multiplex PCR reads, TCRdb called clonotypes with MiXCR, one entry per CDR3 protein. The data contain about 220,000 distinct CDR3 sequences, roughly a third of them seen just once; the ten biggest clones take up over 3.5%. For this clonotype: What it recognizes is unknown. A clone one base away is much larger, so this may be a read error.

Germline V gene lookup returns CDR1 SEHNR and CDR2 FQNEAQ (reference sequence). This CDR3 is 14 amino acids long. Samples came from axillary lymph nodes draining the breast cancer. Overall study findings and caveats: Tumor repertoires ranked between lymph nodes and nontumor tissue in diversity, with V and J gene preferences. The lymph node origin of tumor T cells was framed as consistent with a hypothesis, not demonstrated.

Input material: axillary lymph node tissue. The chain couples TRBV7-9 to TRBJ2-1; the D is unclear. This receptor was obtained from a female donor with breast cancer. Some clones in this sample may be carry-over from other donors' samples. CDR3 loop: CASSLTYGDNEQLF. CDR3 sequence (DNA): TGTGCCAGCAGCCTCACGTATGGCGACAATGAGCAGCTCTTC. The whole variable domain, remainder taken from reference TRBV7-9 and TRBJ2-1, is DTGVSQNPRHKITKRGQNVTFRCDPISEHNRLYWYRQTLGQGPEFLTYFQNEAQLEKSRLLSDRFSAERPKGSFSTLEIQRTEQGDSAMYLCASSLTYGDNEQLFGPGTRLTVL.